These 8 T cell receptor beta chains were all obtained from the same sample, sequenced in a study of blood T cell repertoires in COVID-19. Repertoires were generated with immunoSEQ multiplex PCR, while TCRdb's copy carries only in-frame clones and drops some. Here the sample spans about 220,000 clones, 80% to 90% being singletons. The sequenced sample was peripheral blood. Receptor source: a man aged 50-59 years with active or convalescent COVID-19.

J is TRBJ1-5 and V is TRBV19, with D unclear. Trimming pared 9 bases from V and 5 bases from J, leaving 8 bases between. This CDR3 has 11 amino acids. Germline V gene data show CDR1 as LNHDA and CDR2 as SQIVND (reference sequence). This CDR3 is CASSGDQPQHF. The DNA of the CDR3 is TGTGCCAGCTCGGGTGATCAGCCCCAGCATTTT.

The V call is TRBV11-2, the J call TRBJ2-1; the match to TRBD2 covers 8 bases. Germline CDR1 SGHAT, CDR2 FQNNGV. The CDR3 loop spans 14 amino acids. V lost 3 bases to trimming and J lost 4 bases; unmatched junction nucleotides: 2. CDR3 nucleotides: TGTGCCAGCAGCTTGGCTAGCGGGTACAATGAGCAGTTCTTC. Its translation: CASSLASGYNEQFF.

This sequence joins TRBV6-2 or TRBV6-3 and TRBJ1-5; 10 positions agree with TRBD1. V shed 7 bases, J shed 6 bases, and the junction held 9 bases outside the gene matches. Germline V gene sequence: CDR1 MNHEY, CDR2 SVGEGT. The CDR3 has 15 residues. For the CDR3, the DNA is TGTGCCAGCACCCCGAGGGGACAGGGGACTCAGCCCCAGCATTTT. Residues: CASTPRGQGTQPQHF.

The CDR3: CSASVQRDFGNTIYF. CDR3 in DNA: TGCAGTGCTAGTGTACAGAGAGATTTCGGAAACACCATATATTTT. This chain joins TRBV20-1 and TRBJ1-3; D not resolved. Trimming took off 3 bases at V and 4 bases at J, with 16 bases between the two ends. There are 15 residues in the CDR3. Per the germline V gene, CDR1 is DFQATT and CDR2 is SNEGSKA (reference sequence).

This clone was counted at least ten times. The J gene is TRBJ2-7, the V gene TRBV5-4; the D gene is possibly TRBD1 (6 bases). This CDR3 comprises 15 residues. V lost 0 bases and J 6 bases, leaving 16 bases between the germline ends. The germline V gene has CDR1 SGHNT and CDR2 YYREEE (reference sequence). CDR3 loop: CASSLGGSGTPEQYV. CDR3 DNA sequence: TGTGCCAGCAGCTTGGGAGGATCTGGGACACCCGAGCAGTACGTC.

The rearrangement uses TRBV27 and TRBJ1-5, with TRBD1 identical over 10 bases. V was clipped by 6 bases and J by 5 bases; unmatched bases: 7. The CDR3 has 15 amino acids. Germline-derived CDR1 and CDR2 are MNHEY and SMNVEV (reference sequence). The CDR3 region has the DNA TGTGCCAGCAGGCCGGACAGGGGGATCCATCAGCCCCAGCATTTT. Translated, it gives CASRPDRGIHQPQHF.

The chain links TRBV7-8 to TRBJ2-7; 12 bases map to TRBD1. CDR1 SGHVS and CDR2 FQNEAQ come from the germline V gene. The CDR3 is 14 amino acids. J lost 2 bases, V lost 9 bases, and 5 bases had no gene match. The CDR3 bases are TGTGCCAGTGGTGGGGACAGGGGGCCCTACGAGCAGTACGTC. Encoded protein: CASGGDRGPYEQYV.

The rearrangement uses TRBV4-1 and TRBJ2-3, with 9 bases fitting TRBD2. This CDR3 is built from 19 residues. Germline CDR1 reads MGHRA; CDR2 reads YSYEKL. The V gene end was trimmed by 1 base and the J gene end by 3 bases; junction bases not matched to a gene: 14. The CDR3 reads CASSQGSPWASGVTDTQYF. CDR3 DNA: TGCGCCAGCAGCCAAGGATCCCCTTGGGCTAGCGGGGTTACAGATACGCAGTATTTT.